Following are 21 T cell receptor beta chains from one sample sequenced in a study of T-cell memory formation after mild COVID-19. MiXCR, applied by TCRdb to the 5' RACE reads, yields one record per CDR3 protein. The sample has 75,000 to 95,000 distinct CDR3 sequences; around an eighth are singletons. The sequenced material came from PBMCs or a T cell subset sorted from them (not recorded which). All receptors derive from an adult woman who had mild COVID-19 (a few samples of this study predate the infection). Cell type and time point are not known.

CDR3: CASSVEDNPDTEAFF. CDR3 bases: TGTGCCAGCAGCGTAGAGGACAACCCGGACACTGAAGCTTTCTTT. The chain carries TRBV9 and TRBJ1-1, with D possibly matching TRBD1 (5 bases). Trimming took off 0 bases at V and 3 bases at J, with 12 bases between the two ends. Germline CDR1 and CDR2: SGDLS and YYNGEE. The CDR3 runs 15 residues. Supplemented by reference TRBV9 and TRBJ1-1, the full variable domain reads DSGVTQTPKHLITATGQRVTLRCSPRSGDLSVYWYQQSLDQGLQFLIQYYNGEERAKGNILERFSAQQFPDLHSELNLSSLELGDSALYFCASSVEDNPDTEAFFGQGTRLTVV.

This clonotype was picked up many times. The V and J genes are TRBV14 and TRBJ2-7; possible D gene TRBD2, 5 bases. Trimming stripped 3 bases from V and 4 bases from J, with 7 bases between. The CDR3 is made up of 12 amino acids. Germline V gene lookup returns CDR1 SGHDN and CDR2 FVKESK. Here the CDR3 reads CASSQGSYEQYF. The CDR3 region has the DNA TGTGCCAGCAGCCAGGGGAGTTACGAGCAGTACTTC.

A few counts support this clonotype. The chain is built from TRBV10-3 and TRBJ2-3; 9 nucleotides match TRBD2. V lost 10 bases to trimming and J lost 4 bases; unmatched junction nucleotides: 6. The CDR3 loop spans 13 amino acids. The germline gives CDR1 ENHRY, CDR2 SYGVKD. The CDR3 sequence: CATLAGTSDTQYF. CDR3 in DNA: TGTGCCACCCTAGCGGGGACGTCAGATACGCAGTATTTT.

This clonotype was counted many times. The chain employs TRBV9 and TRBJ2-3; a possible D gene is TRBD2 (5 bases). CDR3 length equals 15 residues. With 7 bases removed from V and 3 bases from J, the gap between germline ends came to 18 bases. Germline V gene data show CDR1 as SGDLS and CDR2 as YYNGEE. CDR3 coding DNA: TGTGCCAGCTCCTCCTCGGGTAGCGCGACAGATACGCAGTATTTT. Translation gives CASSSSGSATDTQYF.

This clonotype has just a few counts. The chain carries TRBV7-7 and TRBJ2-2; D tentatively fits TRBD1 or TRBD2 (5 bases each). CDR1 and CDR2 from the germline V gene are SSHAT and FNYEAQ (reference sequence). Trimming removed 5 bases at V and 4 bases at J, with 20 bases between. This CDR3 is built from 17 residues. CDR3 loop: CASSPQAPGAGTGELFF. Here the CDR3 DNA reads TGTGCCAGCAGCCCACAGGCACCCGGGGCCGGCACCGGGGAGCTGTTTTTT.

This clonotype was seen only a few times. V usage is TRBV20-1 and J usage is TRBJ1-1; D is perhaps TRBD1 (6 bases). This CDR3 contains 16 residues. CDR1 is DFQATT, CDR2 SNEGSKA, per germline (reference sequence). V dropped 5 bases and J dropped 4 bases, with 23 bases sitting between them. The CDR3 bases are TGCAGTGCTCTCCGACAGGAGAGGGGAGGAGGCACTGAAGCTTTCTTT. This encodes CSALRQERGGGTEAFF.

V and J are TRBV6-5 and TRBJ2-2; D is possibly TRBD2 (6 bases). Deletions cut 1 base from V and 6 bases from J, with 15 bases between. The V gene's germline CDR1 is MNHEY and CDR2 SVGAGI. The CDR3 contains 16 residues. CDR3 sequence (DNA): TGTGCCAGCAGTTACTTTAACCTAGGAGGGCCCGGGGAGCTGTTTTTT. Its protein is CASSYFNLGGPGELFF.

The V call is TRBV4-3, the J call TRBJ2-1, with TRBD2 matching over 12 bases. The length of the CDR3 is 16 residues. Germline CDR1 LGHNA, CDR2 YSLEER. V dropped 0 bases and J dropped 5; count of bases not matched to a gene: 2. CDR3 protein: CASSQEGTSGHNEQFF. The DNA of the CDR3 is TGCGCCAGCAGCCAAGAGGGGACTAGCGGGCACAATGAGCAGTTCTTC.

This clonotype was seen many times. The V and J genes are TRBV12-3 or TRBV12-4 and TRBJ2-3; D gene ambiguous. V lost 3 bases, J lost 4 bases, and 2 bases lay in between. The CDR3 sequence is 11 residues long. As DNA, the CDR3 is TGTGCCAGCAGTTTCGCAGATACGCAGTATTTT. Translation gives CASSFADTQYF.

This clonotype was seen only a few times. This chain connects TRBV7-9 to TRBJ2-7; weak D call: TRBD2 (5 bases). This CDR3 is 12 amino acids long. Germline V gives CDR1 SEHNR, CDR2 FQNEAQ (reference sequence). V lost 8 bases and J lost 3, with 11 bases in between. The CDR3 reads CASGQAVYEQYF. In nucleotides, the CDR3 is TGTGCCAGCGGTCAAGCGGTCTACGAGCAGTACTTC.

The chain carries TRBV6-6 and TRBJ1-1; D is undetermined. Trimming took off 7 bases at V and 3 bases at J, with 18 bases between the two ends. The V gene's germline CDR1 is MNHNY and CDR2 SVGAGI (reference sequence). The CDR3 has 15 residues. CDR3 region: CASTYSLSRDTEAFF. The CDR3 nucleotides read TGTGCCAGCACCTATTCATTATCCCGGGACACTGAAGCTTTCTTT.

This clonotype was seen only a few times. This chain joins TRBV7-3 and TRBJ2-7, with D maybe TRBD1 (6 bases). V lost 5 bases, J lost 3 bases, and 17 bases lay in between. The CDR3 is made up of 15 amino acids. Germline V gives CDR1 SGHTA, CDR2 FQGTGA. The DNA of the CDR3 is TGTGCCAGCAGCCTGGGACATGGGATGGACTACGAGCAGTACTTC. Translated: CASSLGHGMDYEQYF.

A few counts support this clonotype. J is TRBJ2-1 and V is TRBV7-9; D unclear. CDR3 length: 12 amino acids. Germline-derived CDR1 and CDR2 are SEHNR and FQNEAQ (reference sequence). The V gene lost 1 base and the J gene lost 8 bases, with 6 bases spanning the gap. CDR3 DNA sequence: TGTGCCAGCAGCTTAGACTCCGATGAGCAGTTCTTC. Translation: CASSLDSDEQFF.

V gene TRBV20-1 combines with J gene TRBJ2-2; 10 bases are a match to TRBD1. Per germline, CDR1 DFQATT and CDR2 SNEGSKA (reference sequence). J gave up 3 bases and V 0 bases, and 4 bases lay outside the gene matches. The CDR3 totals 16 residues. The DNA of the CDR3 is TGCAGTGCTAGAGATCACGGGACAGGGGACACCGGGGAGCTGTTTTTT. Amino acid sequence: CSARDHGTGDTGELFF.

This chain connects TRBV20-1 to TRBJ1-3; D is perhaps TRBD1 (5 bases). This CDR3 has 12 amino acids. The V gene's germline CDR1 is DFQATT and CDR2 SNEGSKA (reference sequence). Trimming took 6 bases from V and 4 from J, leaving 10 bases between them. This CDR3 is CSASDIGNTIYF. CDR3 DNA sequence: TGCAGTGCCTCGGACATAGGAAACACCATATATTTT.

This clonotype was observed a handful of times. CDR3 protein: CASSLPGTTNTGELFF. CDR3 sequence (DNA): TGCGCCAGCAGCTTGCCCGGGACCACCAACACCGGGGAGCTGTTTTTT. J is TRBJ2-2 and V is TRBV5-1; D could derive from TRBD1 or TRBD2 (5 bases each). This CDR3 spans 16 amino acids. V gave up 1 base and J gave up 2 bases, with 12 bases separating them. Germline V gives CDR1 SGHRS, CDR2 YFSETQ.

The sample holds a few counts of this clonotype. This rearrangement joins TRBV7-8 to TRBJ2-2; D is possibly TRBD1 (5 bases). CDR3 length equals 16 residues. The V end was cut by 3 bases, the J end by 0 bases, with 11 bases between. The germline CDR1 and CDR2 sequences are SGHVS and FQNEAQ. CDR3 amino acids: CASSFAGRANTGELFF. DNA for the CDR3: TGTGCCAGCAGCTTTGCAGGCAGGGCGAACACCGGGGAGCTGTTTTTT.

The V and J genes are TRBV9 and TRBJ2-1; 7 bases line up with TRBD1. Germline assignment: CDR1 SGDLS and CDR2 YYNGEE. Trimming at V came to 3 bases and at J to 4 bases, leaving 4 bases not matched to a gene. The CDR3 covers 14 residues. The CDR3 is CASSDQTGYNEQFF. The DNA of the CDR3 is TGTGCCAGCAGCGACCAGACAGGGTACAATGAGCAGTTCTTC.

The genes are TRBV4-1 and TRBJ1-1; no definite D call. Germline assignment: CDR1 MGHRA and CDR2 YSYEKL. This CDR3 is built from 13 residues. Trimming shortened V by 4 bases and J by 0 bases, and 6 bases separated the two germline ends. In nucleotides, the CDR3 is TGCGCCAGCAGCCGGTCTGTGAACACTGAAGCTTTCTTT. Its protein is CASSRSVNTEAFF.

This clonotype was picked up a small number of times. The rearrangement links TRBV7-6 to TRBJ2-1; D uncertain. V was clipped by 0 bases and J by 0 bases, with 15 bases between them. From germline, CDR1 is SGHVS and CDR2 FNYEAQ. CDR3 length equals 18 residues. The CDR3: CASSLASAELLSYNEQFF. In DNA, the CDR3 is TGTGCCAGCAGCTTAGCTTCGGCGGAACTTCTCTCCTACAATGAGCAGTTCTTC.

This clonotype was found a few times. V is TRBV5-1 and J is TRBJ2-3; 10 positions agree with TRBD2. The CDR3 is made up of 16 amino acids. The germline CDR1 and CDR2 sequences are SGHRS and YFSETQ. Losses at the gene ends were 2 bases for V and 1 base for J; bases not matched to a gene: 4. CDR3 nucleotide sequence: TGCGCCAGCAGCTTTAGCGGGAGGATCCGCACAGATACGCAGTATTTT. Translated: CASSFSGRIRTDTQYF.